These 5 T cell receptor beta chains came from one sample sequenced in a study of CD8+CD57+ T cells in acquired aplastic anemia (dated by TCRdb to 2017 to 2018). The sequencing machine was an Illumina HiSeq 2000. Genomic DNA served as template for TCR beta VDJ combination and CDR3 sequence profiling. The public reads were reanalyzed by TCRdb: fastp trimming at Q25, MiXCR alignment, in-frame beta chains only. CDR3 protein sequences are deduplicated, and each keeps its most common genes and DNA. Recorded for this sample are roughly 170,000 distinct CDR3 sequences; almost 50% of them occurred a single time. The ten largest clones capture 10% to 15% of the sample. The patients picked for sequencing were ones in whom flow cytometry had shown an expansion of CD8+CD57+ cells. Sequencing input: sorted CD4+, CD8+, or CD8+CD57+ T cells (not recorded which) from PBMCs. These TCRs come from a human donor with aplastic anemia.

The rearrangement uses TRBV29-1 and TRBJ2-7, with D unclear. CDR3 size: 12 residues. CDR1 SQVTM and CDR2 ANQGSEA come from the germline V gene. Trimming shortened V by 5 bases and J by 0 bases, and 8 bases separated the two germline ends. CDR3 in amino acids: CSVFASSYEQYF. DNA of the CDR3: TGCAGCGTTTTCGCCAGCTCCTACGAGCAGTACTTC.

This clonotype was observed a few times. The junction departs from the called germline gene at one end, perhaps through a read error. V and J are TRBV6-1 and TRBJ2-1; TRBD2 aligns across 10 bases. Germline V gene data show CDR1 as MNHNS and CDR2 as SASEGT. The CDR3 is 14 residues long. CDR3 sequence reads: CASSVAGGYNGQFF. The CDR3 coding sequence is TGTGCCAGCAGTGTAGCGGGGGGCTACAATGGGCAGTTCTTC.

This clonotype showed up many times. The V and J genes are TRBV19 and TRBJ2-7; D is perhaps TRBD1 (6 bases). Trimming took 5 bases from V and 3 from J, leaving 14 bases between them. CDR1 and CDR2 from the germline V gene are LNHDA and SQIVND (reference sequence). This CDR3 comprises 14 residues. The CDR3 nucleotides read TGTGCCAGTAGTCCCTCGACAGGCGTCTACGAGCAGTACTTC. It codes for CASSPSTGVYEQYF.

There are many counts of this clonotype. The chain is built from TRBV4-2 and TRBJ1-2; D is unresolved. This CDR3 spans 16 amino acids. V was trimmed by 0 bases and J by 4 bases, leaving 15 bases between them. The germline gives CDR1 LGHNA, CDR2 YNFKEQ. CDR3 coding DNA: TGTGCCAGCAGCCAAGATCGTGCAGCTCAGATCTATGGCTACACCTTC. This codes for CASSQDRAAQIYGYTF.

This clonotype was seen a few times. The chain joins TRBV20-1 to TRBJ2-7; D is unresolved. The V gene's germline CDR1 is DFQATT and CDR2 SNEGSKA (reference sequence). There are 13 residues in the CDR3. V lost 7 bases, J lost 3 bases, and 16 bases lay in between. CDR3 residues: CSVNAKGVYEQYF. The CDR3, as DNA: TGCAGTGTTAACGCCAAGGGTGTCTACGAGCAGTACTTC.